The next 23 T cell receptor beta chains were all read from a single sample in a study of shared clonotypes between healthy human individuals. The data were produced by immunoSEQ multiplex PCR, yet TCRdb's version contains in-frame clones alone and is incomplete. Counted here are nearly 1 million clones, over 60% occurring once; the ten biggest clones make up around 1.4%. The sequenced sample was memory CD4+ T cells sorted from blood. Subset defined: CD45RA-negative fraction. All receptors derive from a man aged 18 to 35 in good health.

This chain uses TRBV10-3 with TRBJ1-1; D is undetermined. The V end lost 5 bases, the J end lost 0 bases, and 10 bases lay between the germline ends. CDR1 ENHRY and CDR2 SYGVKD come from the germline V gene. The CDR3 sequence is 14 residues long. CDR3 in amino acids: CAISNRALNTEAFF. For the CDR3, the DNA is TGTGCCATCAGTAACCGGGCCTTGAACACTGAAGCTTTCTTT.

V is TRBV30 and J is TRBJ1-2; D is perhaps TRBD1 (5 bases). The germline V gene has CDR1 GTSNPN and CDR2 SVGIG (reference sequence). The CDR3 extends over 13 amino acids. The ends were cut back, 2 bases at V and 5 bases at J, with 12 bases in the middle. The CDR3 DNA reads as TGTGCCTGGAGTTATAAGGGGAATTATGGCTACACCTTC. Its protein is CAWSYKGNYGYTF.

The CDR3 here is CSVARGLGSDTQYF. CDR3 sequence (DNA): TGCAGCGTGGCGCGGGGACTAGGGTCAGATACGCAGTATTTT. The chain links TRBV29-1 to TRBJ2-3; the match to TRBD2 covers 8 bases. Germline V CDR1 and CDR2: SQVTM, ANQGSEA. Unmatched junction bases numbered 9, after V lost 6 bases and J lost 4 bases. The CDR3 extends over 14 amino acids.

The CDR3 DNA reads TGTGCCAGCAGTCCGTCCGGGAGGGGACGGGCTACAGATACGCAGTATTTT. Encoded protein: CASSPSGRGRATDTQYF. This rearrangement joins TRBV11-2 to TRBJ2-3; 8 bases align to TRBD2. CDR1 is SGHAT and CDR2 is FQNNGV in the germline V gene. J was trimmed by 3 bases and V by 6 bases; bases with no gene match: 14. There are 17 residues in the CDR3.

This clone was detected only once. The rearrangement joins TRBV7-9 to TRBJ1-4; D is possibly TRBD1 (6 bases). Trimming took off 4 bases at V and 8 bases at J, with 8 bases between the two ends. The CDR3 is 12 residues long. The germline gives CDR1 SEHNR, CDR2 FQNEAQ (reference sequence). The CDR3: CASSYRDEKLFF. The CDR3 nucleotides read TGTGCCAGCAGCTACAGGGACGAAAAACTGTTTTTT.

This clone was seen just once. The J gene is TRBJ2-3, the V gene TRBV11-3; D may be TRBD1 (6 bases). The CDR3 has 16 residues. CDR1 SGHNT and CDR2 YENEEA come from the germline V gene. V was clipped by 0 bases and J by 0 bases, with 10 bases between them. The CDR3 loop is CASSLDGTGSTDTQYF. The CDR3 nucleotides read TGTGCCAGCAGCTTAGATGGAACAGGGAGCACAGATACGCAGTATTTT. Looking up the rest from reference TRBV11-3 and TRBJ2-3 gives the full variable domain: EAGVVQSPRYKIIEKKQPVAFWCNPISGHNTLYWYLQNLGQGPELLIRYENEEAVDDSQLPKDRFSAERLKGVDSTLKIQPAELGDSAVYLCASSLDGTGSTDTQYFGPGTRLTVL.

V is TRBV6-4 and J is TRBJ1-5; weak D call: TRBD1 (6 bases). Deletions cut 6 bases from V and 4 bases from J, with 13 bases between. Germline V lookup: CDR1 MRHNA, CDR2 SNTAGT. The CDR3 contains 14 residues. The CDR3 sequence is CASRLQGGNQPQHF. Written as DNA, the CDR3 is TGTGCCAGCAGATTACAAGGGGGAAATCAGCCCCAGCATTTT.

This sequence joins TRBV13 and TRBJ2-2, with D possibly TRBD1 on 7 matching bases. The CDR3 sequence is 16 residues long. The germline V gene has CDR1 PRHDT and CDR2 FYEKMQ (reference sequence). The germline V and J ends were trimmed by 5 bases and 2 bases, with 15 bases remaining between them. This CDR3 is CASSPPGGTNTGELFF. DNA of the CDR3: TGTGCCAGCAGCCCACCAGGGGGGACCAACACCGGGGAGCTGTTTTTT.

V and J are TRBV5-6 and TRBJ2-7; 8 bases map to TRBD1. V dropped 10 bases and J dropped 3; count of bases not matched to a gene: 12. The germline CDR1 and CDR2 sequences are SGHDT and YYEEEE. The CDR3 consists of 14 residues. The CDR3 reads CAGSSGGQSYEQYF. The CDR3 DNA is TGTGCCGGTAGCTCAGGGGGCCAAAGCTACGAGCAGTACTTC.

V and J are TRBV25-1 and TRBJ1-2; TRBD1 agrees at 7 bases. Germline values: CDR1 MGHDK, CDR2 SYGVNS. V trimming: 3 bases; J trimming: 4 bases; junction bases outside the gene matches: 11. The CDR3 loop spans 16 amino acids. Here the CDR3 reads CASSESGRGKGYGYTF. The CDR3 coding sequence is TGTGCCAGCAGTGAGTCGGGCAGGGGGAAGGGCTATGGCTACACCTTC.

As for this clone: The sample contains more than one DNA sequence encoding this CDR3. The V and J genes are TRBV27 and TRBJ2-1; D perhaps matches TRBD2 (5 bases). CDR3 size: 11 residues. Germline CDR1 and CDR2: MNHEY and SMNVEV (reference sequence). V was shortened by 2 bases and J by 10 bases, with 6 bases between the two germline ends. The CDR3 coding sequence is TGTGCCAGCAGTTTAAGAGGGGAGCAGTTCTTC. Protein sequence: CASSLRGEQFF.

The CDR3 coding sequence is TGCGCCAGCAGCCCTGGTTCGACAGCTAACTATGGCTACACCTTC. This translates into CASSPGSTANYGYTF. This chain uses TRBV4-1 with TRBJ1-2; a possible D gene is TRBD1 (5 bases). The V end was cut by 4 bases, the J end by 0 bases, with 12 bases between. CDR3 size: 15 residues. The germline V gene encodes CDR1 MGHRA and CDR2 YSYEKL.

This clone was picked up a small number of times. This chain connects TRBV4-1 to TRBJ1-6; TRBD1 agrees at 8 bases. V dropped 0 bases and J dropped 9; count of bases not matched to a gene: 10. The CDR3 totals 17 residues. Germline CDR1 and CDR2: MGHRA and YSYEKL. The CDR3 nucleotides read TGCGCCAGCAGCCAAGAGCCCCCGCAGGGGGCGTTTTCACCCCTCCACTTT. Translated, it gives CASSQEPPQGAFSPLHF.

This chain links TRBV2 with TRBJ2-4; 7 nucleotides match TRBD1. J was trimmed by 9 bases and V by 5 bases; bases with no gene match: 4. The CDR3 length is 12 residues. Germline V gene lookup returns CDR1 SNHLY and CDR2 FYNNEI. This CDR3 reads CASSRDSSIQYF. The CDR3 DNA follows: TGTGCCAGCAGTAGGGACAGTTCCATTCAGTACTTC.

This clone was seen a handful of times. The rearrangement uses TRBV28 and TRBJ2-2, with D tentatively TRBD2 (6 bases). V was clipped by 2 bases and J by 4 bases, with 8 bases between them. Germline V lookup: CDR1 MDHEN, CDR2 SYDVKM. CDR3 length equals 14 residues. The CDR3 bases are TGTGCCAGCAGTTTAGGCGGGGTCACCGGGGAGCTGTTTTTT. Encoded protein: CASSLGGVTGELFF.

This rearrangement joins TRBV19 to TRBJ2-5, with a possible D match to TRBD1 (5 bases). Germline values: CDR1 LNHDA, CDR2 SQIVND (reference sequence). Trimming cost V 5 bases and J 5 bases, with 18 bases left between them. The CDR3 runs to 15 residues. In DNA form, the CDR3 reads TGTGCCAGTAGTGTATCCCACAGGAGTTCTGAGACCCAGTACTTC. Its translation is CASSVSHRSSETQYF.

This chain links TRBV29-1 with TRBJ2-2; no definite D call. Trimming took off 6 bases at V and 7 bases at J, with 24 bases between the two ends. Germline V gene data show CDR1 as SQVTM and CDR2 as ANQGSEA. This CDR3 spans 16 amino acids. CDR3 loop: CSVLTQKNPTGGELFF. For the CDR3, the DNA is TGCAGCGTACTGACCCAAAAAAACCCAACGGGCGGGGAGCTGTTTTTT.

Points on this clone: The sample holds other DNA sequences that translate to the same CDR3. CDR3 bases: TGTGCCTGGAGTCGAAGCACAGATACGCAGTATTTT. Translated: CAWSRSTDTQYF. The chain uses TRBV30 and TRBJ2-3; D unclear. This CDR3 region has 12 residues. The germline V and J ends were trimmed by 2 bases and 0 bases, with 3 bases remaining between them. Germline assignment: CDR1 GTSNPN and CDR2 SVGIG (reference sequence).

This rearrangement joins TRBV10-3 to TRBJ2-6; 9 nucleotides match TRBD1. The germline V gene has CDR1 ENHRY and CDR2 SYGVKD. CDR3 length equals 16 residues. After removal of 3 bases from V and 4 bases from J, the junction contained 4 bases not matched to a gene. The CDR3 protein is CAISDGQGTGANVLTF. The DNA of the CDR3 is TGTGCCATCAGTGACGGACAGGGGACAGGGGCCAACGTCCTGACTTTC.

The rearrangement uses TRBV2 and TRBJ2-3; 8 nucleotides match TRBD2. Germline values: CDR1 SNHLY, CDR2 FYNNEI. The CDR3 has 15 residues. The V and J ends lost 6 bases and 1 base, in that order; junction bases with no gene match: 6. The CDR3 sequence: CASSVSLAGTDTQYF. CDR3 nucleotides: TGTGCCAGCAGCGTCTCACTAGCGGGCACAGATACGCAGTATTTT.

About this clone itself: The same CDR3 is also encoded by other DNA sequences in this sample. The V gene is TRBV18, the J gene TRBJ2-1; 7 nucleotides align to TRBD2. Germline trimming cut 0 bases from V and 0 bases from J; bases unmatched to any gene: 2. The CDR3 is made up of 16 amino acids. CDR1 and CDR2 (germline): KGHSH, LQKENI. DNA for the CDR3: TGTGCCAGCTCACCACCGGGACTAAGCTCCTACAATGAGCAGTTCTTC. It is translated as CASSPPGLSSYNEQFF.

The chain recombines TRBV19 with TRBJ2-2; D may be TRBD1 or TRBD2 (6 bases each). Germline V lookup: CDR1 LNHDA, CDR2 SQIVND (reference sequence). The CDR3 runs 15 residues. The V and J ends lost 8 bases and 7 bases respectively, with 20 bases between them. CDR3 in DNA: TGTGCCAGTCACTCCCCCGGGGGCGCGAGCGGGGAGCTGTTTTTT. Its protein is CASHSPGGASGELFF.

The gene calls are TRBV7-2 and TRBJ1-1, with D perhaps matching TRBD1 (5 bases). Germline loops: CDR1 SGHTA, CDR2 FQGNSA. This CDR3 comprises 13 residues. V was shortened by 4 bases and J by 4 bases, with 10 bases between the two germline ends. The CDR3 DNA sequence: TGTGCCAGCAGCTGGGACTATTTCACTGAAGCTTTCTTT. Its translation: CASSWDYFTEAFF.